This TCR beta chain comes out of a study of siplizumab effects on memory and regulatory T cells. Using immunoSEQ multiplex PCR, the repertoire was profiled, and TCRdb retains in-frame clones only, with some absent. The sample holds about 100,000 clones, more than 85% seen once. With respect to this clone: The target antigen is unknown.

The CDR3 extends over 14 amino acids. Germline CDR1 and CDR2: MNHEY and SVGAGI. Trimming removed 6 bases from V and 1 base from J, with 13 bases in between. Findings of the study overall: Naive T cells looked more diverse than memory cells and looked like major alloresponse contributors. The mean Treg-derived percentage of mappable alloreactive CD4+ clones was 55% to 75% with siplizumab compared with under 30% in controls.

The sequence came from a human donor in good health. This chain joins TRBV6-5 and TRBJ2-7; D is perhaps TRBD1 or TRBD2 (6 bases each). The sequencing sample was made of CD4+ T cells sorted from blood. The CDR3 coding sequence is TGTGCCAGCAGGGGGGGCGCAGGTTCCTACGAGCAGTACTTC. This translates into CASRGGAGSYEQYF.